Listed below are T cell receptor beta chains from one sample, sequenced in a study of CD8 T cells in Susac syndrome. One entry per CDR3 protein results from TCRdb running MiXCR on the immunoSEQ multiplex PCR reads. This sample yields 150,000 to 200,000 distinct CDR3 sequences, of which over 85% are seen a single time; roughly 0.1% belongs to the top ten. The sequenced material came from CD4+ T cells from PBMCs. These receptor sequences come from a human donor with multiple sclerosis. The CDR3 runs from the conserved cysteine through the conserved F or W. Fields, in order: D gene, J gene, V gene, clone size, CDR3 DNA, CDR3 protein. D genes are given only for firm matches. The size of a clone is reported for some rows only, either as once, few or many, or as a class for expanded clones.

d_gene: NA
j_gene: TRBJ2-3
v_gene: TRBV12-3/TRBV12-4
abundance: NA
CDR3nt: TGTGCCAGCAGTAAACAAACAGATACGCAGTATTTT
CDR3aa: CASSKQTDTQYF

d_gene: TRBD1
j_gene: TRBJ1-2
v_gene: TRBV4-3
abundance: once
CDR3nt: TGCGCCAGCAGCCCGTGGACAGGGTATAGTTTTGGCTACACCTTC
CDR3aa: CASSPWTGYSFGYTF

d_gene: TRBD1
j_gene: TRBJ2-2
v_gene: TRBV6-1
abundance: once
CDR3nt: TGTGCCAGCAGGCTCGTGACAGGGGGCCCCGGGGAGCTGTTTTTT
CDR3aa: CASRLVTGGPGELFF

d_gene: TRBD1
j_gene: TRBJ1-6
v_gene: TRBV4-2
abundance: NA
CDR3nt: TGTGCCAGCACTGGACAGGGCAATTCACCCCTCCACTTT
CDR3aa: CASTGQGNSPLHF

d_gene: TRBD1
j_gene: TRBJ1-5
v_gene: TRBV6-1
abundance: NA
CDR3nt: TGTGCCAGCAACTCTGGACAGGGGAATCAGCCCCAGCATTTT
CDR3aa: CASNSGQGNQPQHF

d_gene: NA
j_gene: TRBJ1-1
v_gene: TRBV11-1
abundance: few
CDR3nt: TGTGCCAGCAGCTTAGCGGTGGAGGGAGCTGAAGCTTTCTTT
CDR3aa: CASSLAVEGAEAFF

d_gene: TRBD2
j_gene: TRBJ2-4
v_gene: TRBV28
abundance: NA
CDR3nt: TGTGCCAGCAGCCGAGCGGGGGGGGGAAACATTCAGTACTTC
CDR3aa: CASSRAGGGNIQYF

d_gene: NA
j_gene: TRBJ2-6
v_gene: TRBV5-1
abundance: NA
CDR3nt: TGCGCCAGCAGCTCCGTCGTGGCTGGGGCCAACGTCCTGACTTTC
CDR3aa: CASSSVVAGANVLTF

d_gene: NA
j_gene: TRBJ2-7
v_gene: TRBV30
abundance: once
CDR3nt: TGTGCCTGGACCCCAAAGGGGAACACCTACGAGCAGTACTTC
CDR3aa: CAWTPKGNTYEQYF

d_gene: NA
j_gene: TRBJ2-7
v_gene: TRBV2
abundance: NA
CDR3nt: TGTGCCAGCAGTGTCGATGCTTCCTCGGGCTACGAGCAGTACTTC
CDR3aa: CASSVDASSGYEQYF

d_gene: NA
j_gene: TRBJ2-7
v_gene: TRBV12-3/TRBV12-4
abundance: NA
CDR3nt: TGTGCCAGCAGCCGGGCTACCTACGAGCAGTACTTC
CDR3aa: CASSRATYEQYF

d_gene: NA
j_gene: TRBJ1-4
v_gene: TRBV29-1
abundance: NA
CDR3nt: TGCAGCGCCCAGGGAGTTTACCCGAATGAAAAACTGTTTTTT
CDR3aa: CSAQGVYPNEKLFF

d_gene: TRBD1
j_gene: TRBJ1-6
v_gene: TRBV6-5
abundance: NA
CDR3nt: TGTGCCAGCAGTTACGTTTCGGGACAGAACAATTCACCCCTCCACTTT
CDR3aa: CASSYVSGQNNSPLHF

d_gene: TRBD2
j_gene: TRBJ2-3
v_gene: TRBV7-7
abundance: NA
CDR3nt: TGTGCCAGCAGCCCGGGACTAGCGGGAATCACAGATACGCAGTATTTT
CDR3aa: CASSPGLAGITDTQYF

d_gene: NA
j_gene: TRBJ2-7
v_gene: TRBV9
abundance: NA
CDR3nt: TGTGCCAGCAGCGTTCGACTAGATTCCTACGAGCAGTACTTC
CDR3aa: CASSVRLDSYEQYF

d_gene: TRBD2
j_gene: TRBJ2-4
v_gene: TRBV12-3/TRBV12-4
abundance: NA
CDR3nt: TGTGCCAGCAGTTTTACCGCGGCGGGAGAGGGCAAAAACATTCAGTACTTC
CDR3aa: CASSFTAAGEGKNIQYF

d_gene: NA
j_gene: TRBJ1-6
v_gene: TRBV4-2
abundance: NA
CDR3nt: TGTGCCAGCAGCCAAGATGTGCTACCCCCCATTTCACCCCTCCACTTT
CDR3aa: CASSQDVLPPISPLHF

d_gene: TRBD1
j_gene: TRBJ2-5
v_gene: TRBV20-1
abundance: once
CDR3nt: TGCAGTGCTAGAGTGGGGACAGTAGGTACCGAGACCCAGTACTTC
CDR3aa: CSARVGTVGTETQYF

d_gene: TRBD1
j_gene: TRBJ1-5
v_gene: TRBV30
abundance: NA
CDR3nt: TGTGCCTGGAGCGGGACAGAAGGTCAGCCCCAGCATTTT
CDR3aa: CAWSGTEGQPQHF

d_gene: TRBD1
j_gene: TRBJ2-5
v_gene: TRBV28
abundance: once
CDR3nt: TGTGCCAGCAACGGACAGGGAAGGAGGGCCCAAGAGACCCAGTACTTC
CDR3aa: CASNGQGRRAQETQYF

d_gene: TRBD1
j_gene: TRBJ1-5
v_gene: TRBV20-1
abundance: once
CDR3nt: TGCAGTGCTAGAGGAGGGGGCGGCAATCAGCCCCAGCATTTT
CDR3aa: CSARGGGGNQPQHF

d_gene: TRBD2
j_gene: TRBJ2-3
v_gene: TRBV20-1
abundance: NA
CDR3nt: TGCAGTGCTGTCAGCGGGGGCGGGGCAGATACGCAGTATTTT
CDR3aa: CSAVSGGGADTQYF

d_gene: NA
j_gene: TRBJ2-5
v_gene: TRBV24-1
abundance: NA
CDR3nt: TGTGCCACCAGTGCGGGCCTCAGGGGAGAGACCCAGTACTTC
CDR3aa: CATSAGLRGETQYF

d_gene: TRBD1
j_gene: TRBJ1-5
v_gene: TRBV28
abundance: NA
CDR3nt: TGTGCCAGCACCTCGGGACAGGGGAATCAGCCCCAGCATTTT
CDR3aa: CASTSGQGNQPQHF

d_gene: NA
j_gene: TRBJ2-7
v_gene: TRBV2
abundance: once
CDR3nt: TGTGCCAGCAGTCGGGAGTACACCTACGAGCAGTACTTC
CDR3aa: CASSREYTYEQYF

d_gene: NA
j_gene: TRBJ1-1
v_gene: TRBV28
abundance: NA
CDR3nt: TGTGCCAGCCTCGAAGAACCTACCGGCAAGGGAGCTTTCTTT
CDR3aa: CASLEEPTGKGAFF

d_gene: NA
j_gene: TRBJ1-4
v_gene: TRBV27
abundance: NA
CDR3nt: TGTGCCAGCAGTCCCCGGGGATTTAATGAAAAACTGTTTTTT
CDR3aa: CASSPRGFNEKLFF

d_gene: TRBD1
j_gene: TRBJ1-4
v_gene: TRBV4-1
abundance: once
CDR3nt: TGCGCCAGCAGCCAAGGGGTTCCTCTCAGGGGGCACGAAAAACTGTTTTTT
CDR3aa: CASSQGVPLRGHEKLFF

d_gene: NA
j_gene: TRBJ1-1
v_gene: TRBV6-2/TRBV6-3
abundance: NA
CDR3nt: TGTGCCAGCAGCCTCACACCGGACAGCGGTATGAACACTGAAGCTTTCTTT
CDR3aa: CASSLTPDSGMNTEAFF

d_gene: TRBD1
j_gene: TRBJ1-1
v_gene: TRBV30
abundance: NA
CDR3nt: TGTGCCTGGAGCCCGACAGGGAATTCGGCTTTCTTT
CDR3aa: CAWSPTGNSAFF

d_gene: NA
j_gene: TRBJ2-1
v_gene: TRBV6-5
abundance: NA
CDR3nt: TGTGCCAGCAGTTACTCGACCCAGCGGGCGAACAATGAGCAGTTCTTC
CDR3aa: CASSYSTQRANNEQFF

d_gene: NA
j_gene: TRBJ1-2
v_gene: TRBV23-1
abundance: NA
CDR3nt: TGCGCCAGCAGTTGTCCAGCGGCGGCTAACTATGGCTACACCTTC
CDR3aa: CASSCPAAANYGYTF

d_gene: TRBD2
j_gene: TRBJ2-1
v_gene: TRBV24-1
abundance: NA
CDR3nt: TGTGCCACCAGTGATCGGACTAGCGGAAACTACAATGAGCAGTTCTTC
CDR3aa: CATSDRTSGNYNEQFF

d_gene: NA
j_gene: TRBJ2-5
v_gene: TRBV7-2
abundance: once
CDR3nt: TGTGCCAGCAGCCGACAGGGAGGTTTGGAGACCCAGTACTTC
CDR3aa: CASSRQGGLETQYF

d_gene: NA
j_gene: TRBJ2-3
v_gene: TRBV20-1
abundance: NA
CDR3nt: TGCAGTGCTACCCATCACAGGGCAGATACGCAGTATTTT
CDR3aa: CSATHHRADTQYF

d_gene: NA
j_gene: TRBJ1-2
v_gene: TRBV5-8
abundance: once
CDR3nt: TGTGCCAGCAGCCTCGGACGGAACGTGTGGGGCTACACCTTC
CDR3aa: CASSLGRNVWGYTF

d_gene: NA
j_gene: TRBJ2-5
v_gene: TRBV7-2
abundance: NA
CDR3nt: TGTGCCAGCAGCTTAGCATACGGGCAAGAGACCCAGTACTTC
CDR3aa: CASSLAYGQETQYF

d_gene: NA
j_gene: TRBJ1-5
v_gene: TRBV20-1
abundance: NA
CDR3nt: TGCAGTGCTACCGACCGGGACAATCAGCCCCAGCATTTT
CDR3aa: CSATDRDNQPQHF

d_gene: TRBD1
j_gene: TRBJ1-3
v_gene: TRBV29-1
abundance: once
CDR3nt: TGCAGCGGTGGGACAGCGGGAAACACCATATATTTT
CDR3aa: CSGGTAGNTIYF